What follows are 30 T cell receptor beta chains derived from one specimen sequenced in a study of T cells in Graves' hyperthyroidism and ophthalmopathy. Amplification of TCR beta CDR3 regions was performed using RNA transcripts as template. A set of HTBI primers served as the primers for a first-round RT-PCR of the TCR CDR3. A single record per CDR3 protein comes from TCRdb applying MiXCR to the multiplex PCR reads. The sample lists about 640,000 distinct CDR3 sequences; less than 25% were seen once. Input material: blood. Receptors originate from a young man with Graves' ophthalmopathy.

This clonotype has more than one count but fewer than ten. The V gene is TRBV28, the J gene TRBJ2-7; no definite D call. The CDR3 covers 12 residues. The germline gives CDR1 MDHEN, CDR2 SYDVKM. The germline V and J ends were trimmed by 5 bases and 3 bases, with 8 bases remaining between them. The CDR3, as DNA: TGTGCCAGCAGTCGTCGAGGCTACGAGCAGTACTTC. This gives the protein CASSRRGYEQYF.

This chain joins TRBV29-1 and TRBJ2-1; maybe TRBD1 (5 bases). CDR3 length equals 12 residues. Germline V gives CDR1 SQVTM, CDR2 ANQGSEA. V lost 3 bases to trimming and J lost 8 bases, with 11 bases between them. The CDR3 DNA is TGCAGCGTTGAGGTTTTAGGGGATGAGCAGTTCTTC. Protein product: CSVEVLGDEQFF.

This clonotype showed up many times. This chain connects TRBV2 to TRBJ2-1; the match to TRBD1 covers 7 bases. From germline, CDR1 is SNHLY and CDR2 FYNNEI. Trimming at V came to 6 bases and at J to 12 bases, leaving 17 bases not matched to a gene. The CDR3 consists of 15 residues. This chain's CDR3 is CASSESGTAFRGQFF. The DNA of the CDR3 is TGTGCCAGCAGCGAATCCGGGACAGCCTTTCGTGGGCAGTTCTTC. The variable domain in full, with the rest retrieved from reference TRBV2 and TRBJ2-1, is EPEVTQTPSHQVTQMGQEVILRCVPISNHLYFYWYRQILGQKVEFLVSFYNNEISEKSEIFDDQFSVERPDGSNFTLKIRSTKLEDSAMYFCASSESGTAFRGQFFGPGTRLTVL.

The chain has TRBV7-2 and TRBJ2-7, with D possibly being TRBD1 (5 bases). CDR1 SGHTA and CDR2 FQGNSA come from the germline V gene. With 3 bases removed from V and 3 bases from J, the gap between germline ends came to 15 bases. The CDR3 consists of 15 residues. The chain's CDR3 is CASSLFLDTNYEQYF. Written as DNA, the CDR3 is TGTGCCAGCAGCTTGTTTCTGGACACCAACTACGAGCAGTACTTC.

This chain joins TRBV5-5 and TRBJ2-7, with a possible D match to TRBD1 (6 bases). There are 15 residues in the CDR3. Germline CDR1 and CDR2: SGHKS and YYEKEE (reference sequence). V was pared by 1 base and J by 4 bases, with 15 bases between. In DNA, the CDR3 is TGTGCCAGCAGCTTGCGCCAGGGGAAGGGATACGAGCAGTACTTC. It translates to CASSLRQGKGYEQYF.

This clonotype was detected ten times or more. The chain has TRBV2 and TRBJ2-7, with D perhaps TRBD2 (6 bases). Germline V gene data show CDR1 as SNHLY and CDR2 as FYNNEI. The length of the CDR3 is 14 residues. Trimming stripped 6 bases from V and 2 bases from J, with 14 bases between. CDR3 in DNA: TGTGCCAGCAGAAACCGGGAGCAGACCTACGAGCAGTACTTC. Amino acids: CASRNREQTYEQYF.

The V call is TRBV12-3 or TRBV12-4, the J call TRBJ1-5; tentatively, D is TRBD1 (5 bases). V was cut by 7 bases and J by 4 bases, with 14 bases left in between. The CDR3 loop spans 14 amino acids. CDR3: CASTQTALNQPQHF. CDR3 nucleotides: TGTGCCAGCACCCAGACAGCTCTTAATCAGCCCCAGCATTTT.

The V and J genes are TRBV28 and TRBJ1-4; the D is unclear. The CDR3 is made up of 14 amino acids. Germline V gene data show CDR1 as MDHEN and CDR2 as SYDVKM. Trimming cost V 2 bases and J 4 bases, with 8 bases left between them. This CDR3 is CASSLRQINEKLFF. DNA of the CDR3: TGTGCCAGCAGTTTAAGGCAGATTAATGAAAAACTGTTTTTT.

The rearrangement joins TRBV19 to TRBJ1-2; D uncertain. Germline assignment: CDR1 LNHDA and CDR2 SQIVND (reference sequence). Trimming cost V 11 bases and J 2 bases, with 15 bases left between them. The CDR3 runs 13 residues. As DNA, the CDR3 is TGTGCCGGACGTGGAGGCCCGAACTATGGCTACACCTTC. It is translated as CAGRGGPNYGYTF.

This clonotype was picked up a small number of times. CDR3 DNA: TGTGCCAGCAGTTTATCATGGGCAGGCAATGAGCAGTTCTTC. Translated, it gives CASSLSWAGNEQFF. The J gene is TRBJ2-1, the V gene TRBV27; D gene uncertain. V was pared by 0 bases and J by 6 bases, with 9 bases between. This CDR3 has 14 amino acids. Germline CDR1 and CDR2: MNHEY and SMNVEV (reference sequence).

The CDR3 spells CASSFQGGIDDEQYF. The CDR3 DNA sequence: TGTGCCAGCAGCTTCCAGGGCGGGATTGACGACGAGCAGTACTTC. The chain links TRBV13 to TRBJ2-7; a weak D match, TRBD2 (6 bases). The germline V and J ends were trimmed by 3 bases and 5 bases, with 17 bases remaining between them. Germline values: CDR1 PRHDT, CDR2 FYEKMQ (reference sequence). The CDR3 spans 15 residues.

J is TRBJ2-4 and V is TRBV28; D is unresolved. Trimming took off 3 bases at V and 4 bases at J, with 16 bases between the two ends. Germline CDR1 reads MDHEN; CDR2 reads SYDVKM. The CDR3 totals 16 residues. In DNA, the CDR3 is TGTGCCAGCAGTTTGATGGCCGAGGAACCTAAAAACATTCAGTACTTC. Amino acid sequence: CASSLMAEEPKNIQYF.

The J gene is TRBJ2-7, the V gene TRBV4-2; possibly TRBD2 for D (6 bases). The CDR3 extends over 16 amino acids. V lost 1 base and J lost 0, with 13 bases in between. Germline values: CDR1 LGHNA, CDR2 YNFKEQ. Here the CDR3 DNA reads TGTGCCAGCAGCCAAGGGACTAACCAACGCTCCTACGAGCAGTACTTC. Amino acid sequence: CASSQGTNQRSYEQYF.

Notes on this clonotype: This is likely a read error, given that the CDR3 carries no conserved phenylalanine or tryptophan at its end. In DNA, the CDR3 is TGTGCCAGCAGCTTACTAGGGCCGGGACTAGCGGGATTAAGCTCCTACAATGAGCAGTTCCTC. Its protein product is CASSLLGPGLAGLSSYNEQFL. The rearrangement links TRBV27 to TRBJ2-1, with 13 bases matching TRBD2. The junction had 17 bases not matched to a gene; V was cut back by 6 bases and J by 0 bases. The CDR3 loop spans 21 amino acids. The germline V gene has CDR1 MNHEY and CDR2 SMNVEV (reference sequence).

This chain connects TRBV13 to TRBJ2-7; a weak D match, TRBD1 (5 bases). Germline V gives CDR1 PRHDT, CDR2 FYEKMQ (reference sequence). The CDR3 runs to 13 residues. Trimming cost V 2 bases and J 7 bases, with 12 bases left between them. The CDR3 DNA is TGTGCCAGCAGCTTACAGGGATCGAGGGAGCAGTACTTC. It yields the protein CASSLQGSREQYF.

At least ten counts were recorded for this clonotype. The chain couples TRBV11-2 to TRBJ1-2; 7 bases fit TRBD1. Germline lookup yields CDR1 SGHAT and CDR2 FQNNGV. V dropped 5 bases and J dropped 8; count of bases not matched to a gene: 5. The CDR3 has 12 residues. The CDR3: CASSTRGQGYTF. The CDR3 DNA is TGTGCCAGCAGCACGAGGGGGCAAGGCTACACCTTC.

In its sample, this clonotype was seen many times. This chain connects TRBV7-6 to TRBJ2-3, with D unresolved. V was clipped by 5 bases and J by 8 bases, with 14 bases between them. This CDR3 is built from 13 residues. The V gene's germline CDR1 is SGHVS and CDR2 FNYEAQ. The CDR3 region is CASSPCRECTQYF. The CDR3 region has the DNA TGTGCCAGCAGCCCCTGCCGTGAGTGTACGCAGTATTTT.

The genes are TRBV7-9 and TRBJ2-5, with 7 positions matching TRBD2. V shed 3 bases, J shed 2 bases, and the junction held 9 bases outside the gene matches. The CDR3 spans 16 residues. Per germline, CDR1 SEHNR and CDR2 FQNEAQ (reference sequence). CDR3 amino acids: CASSFKRSGGQETQYF. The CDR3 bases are TGTGCCAGCAGCTTTAAGCGCTCCGGGGGGCAAGAGACCCAGTACTTC.

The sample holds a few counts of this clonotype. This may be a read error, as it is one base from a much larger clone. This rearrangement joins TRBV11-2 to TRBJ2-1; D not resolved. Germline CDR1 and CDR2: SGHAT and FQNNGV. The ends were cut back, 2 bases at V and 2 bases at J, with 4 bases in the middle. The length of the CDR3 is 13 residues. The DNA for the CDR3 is TGTGCCAGCAGCTTAATGCCCTACAATGAGCAGTTCTTC. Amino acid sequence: CASSLMPYNEQFF.

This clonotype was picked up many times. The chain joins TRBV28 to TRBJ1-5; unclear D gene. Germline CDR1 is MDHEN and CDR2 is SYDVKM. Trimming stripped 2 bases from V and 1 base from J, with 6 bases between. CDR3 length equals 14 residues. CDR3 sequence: CASSLRQSNQPQHF. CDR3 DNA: TGTGCCAGCAGTTTAAGGCAGAGCAATCAGCCCCAGCATTTT. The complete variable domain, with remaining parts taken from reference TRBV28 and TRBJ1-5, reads DVKVTQSSRYLVKRTGEKVFLECVQDMDHENMFWYRQDPGLGLRLIYFSYDVKMKEKGDIPEGYSVSREKKERFSLILESASTNQTSMYLCASSLRQSNQPQHFGDGTRLSIL.

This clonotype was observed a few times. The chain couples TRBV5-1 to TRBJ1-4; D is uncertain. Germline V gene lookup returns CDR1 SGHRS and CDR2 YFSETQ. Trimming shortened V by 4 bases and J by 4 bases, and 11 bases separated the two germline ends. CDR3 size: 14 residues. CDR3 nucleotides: TGCGCCAGCAGCAGGGCAGCTCGTAATGAAAAACTGTTTTTT. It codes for CASSRAARNEKLFF.

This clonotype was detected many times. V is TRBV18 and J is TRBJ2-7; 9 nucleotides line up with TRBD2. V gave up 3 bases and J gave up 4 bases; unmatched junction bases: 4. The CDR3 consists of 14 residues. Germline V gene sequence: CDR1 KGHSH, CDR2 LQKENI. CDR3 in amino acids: CASSPAGGGYEQYF. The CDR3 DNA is TGTGCCAGCTCACCGGCGGGAGGGGGTTACGAGCAGTACTTC.

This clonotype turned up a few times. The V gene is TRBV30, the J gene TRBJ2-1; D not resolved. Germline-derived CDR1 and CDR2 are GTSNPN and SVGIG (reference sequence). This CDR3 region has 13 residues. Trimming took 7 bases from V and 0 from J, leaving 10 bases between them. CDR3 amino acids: CALARGSYNEQFF. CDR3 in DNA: TGTGCCTTAGCCCGTGGCTCCTACAATGAGCAGTTCTTC.

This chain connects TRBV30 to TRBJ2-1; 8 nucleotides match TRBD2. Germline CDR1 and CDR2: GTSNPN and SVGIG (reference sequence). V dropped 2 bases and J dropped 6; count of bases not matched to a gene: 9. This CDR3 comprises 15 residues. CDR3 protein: CAWSPVAGYANEQFF. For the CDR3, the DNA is TGTGCCTGGAGTCCTGTAGCGGGATATGCCAATGAGCAGTTCTTC.

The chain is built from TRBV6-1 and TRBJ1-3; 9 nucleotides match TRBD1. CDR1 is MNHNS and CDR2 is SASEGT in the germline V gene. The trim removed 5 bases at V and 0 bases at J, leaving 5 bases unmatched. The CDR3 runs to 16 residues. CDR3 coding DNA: TGTGCCAGCAGTCGGACAGGGGACTACTCTGGAAACACCATATATTTT. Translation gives CASSRTGDYSGNTIYF.

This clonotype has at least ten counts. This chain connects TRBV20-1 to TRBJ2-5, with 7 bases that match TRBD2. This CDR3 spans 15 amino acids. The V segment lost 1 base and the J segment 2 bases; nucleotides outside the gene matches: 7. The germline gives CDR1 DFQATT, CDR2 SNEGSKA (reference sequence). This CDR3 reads CSARVWGGQQETQYF. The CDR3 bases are TGCAGTGCTAGAGTGTGGGGGGGTCAACAAGAGACCCAGTACTTC.

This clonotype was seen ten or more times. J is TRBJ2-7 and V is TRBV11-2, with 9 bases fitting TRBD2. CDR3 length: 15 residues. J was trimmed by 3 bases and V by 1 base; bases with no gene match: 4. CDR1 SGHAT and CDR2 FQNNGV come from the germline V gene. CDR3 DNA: TGTGCCAGCAGCTTAGGCACTAGCGGGCACTACGAGCAGTACTTC. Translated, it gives CASSLGTSGHYEQYF. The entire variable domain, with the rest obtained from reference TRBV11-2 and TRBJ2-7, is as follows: EAGVAQSPRYKIIEKRQSVAFWCNPISGHATLYWYQQILGQGPKLLIQFQNNGVVDDSQLPKDRFSAERLKGVDSTLKIQPAKLEDSAVYLCASSLGTSGHYEQYFGPGTRLTVT.

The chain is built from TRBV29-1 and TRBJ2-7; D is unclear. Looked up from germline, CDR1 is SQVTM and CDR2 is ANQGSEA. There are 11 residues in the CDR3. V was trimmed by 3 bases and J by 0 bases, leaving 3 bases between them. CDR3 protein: CSVESSYEQYF. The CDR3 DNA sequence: TGCAGCGTTGAGTCCTCCTACGAGCAGTACTTC.

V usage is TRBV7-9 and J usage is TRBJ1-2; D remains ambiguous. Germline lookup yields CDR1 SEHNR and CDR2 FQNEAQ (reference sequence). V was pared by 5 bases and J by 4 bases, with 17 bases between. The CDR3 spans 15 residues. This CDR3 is CASSRRTSAGYGYTF. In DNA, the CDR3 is TGTGCCAGCAGCCGACGAACAAGCGCCGGCTATGGCTACACCTTC. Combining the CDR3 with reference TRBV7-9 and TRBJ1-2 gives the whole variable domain DTGVSQNPRHKITKRGQNVTFRCDPISEHNRLYWYRQTLGQGPEFLTYFQNEAQLEKSRLLSDRFSAERPKGSFSTLEIQRTEQGDSAMYLCASSRRTSAGYGYTFGSGTRLTVV.

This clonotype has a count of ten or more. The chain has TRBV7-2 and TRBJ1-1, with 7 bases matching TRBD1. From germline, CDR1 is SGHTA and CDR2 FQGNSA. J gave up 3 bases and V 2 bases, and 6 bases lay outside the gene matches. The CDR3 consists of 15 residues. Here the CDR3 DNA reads TGTGCCAGCAGCTTACGACAGGGCTTGGACACTGAAGCTTTCTTT. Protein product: CASSLRQGLDTEAFF.